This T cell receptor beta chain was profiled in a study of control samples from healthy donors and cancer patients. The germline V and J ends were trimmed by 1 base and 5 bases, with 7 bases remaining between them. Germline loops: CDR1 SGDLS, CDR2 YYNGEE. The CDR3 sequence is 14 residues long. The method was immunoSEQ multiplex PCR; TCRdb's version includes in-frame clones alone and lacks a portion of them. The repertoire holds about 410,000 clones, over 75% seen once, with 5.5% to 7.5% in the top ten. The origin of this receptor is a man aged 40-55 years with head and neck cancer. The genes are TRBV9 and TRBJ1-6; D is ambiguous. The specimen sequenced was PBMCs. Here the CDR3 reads CASSVKVDNSPLHF. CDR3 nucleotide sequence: TGTGCCAGCAGCGTAAAGGTGGATAATTCACCCCTCCACTTT. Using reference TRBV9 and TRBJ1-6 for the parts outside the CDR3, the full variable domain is DSGVTQTPKHLITATGQRVTLRCSPRSGDLSVYWYQQSLDQGLQFLIQYYNGEERAKGNILERFSAQQFPDLHSELNLSSLELGDSALYFCASSVKVDNSPLHFGNGTRLTVT.